The 19 T cell receptor beta chains below all came from one sample that was sequenced in a study of identical twins. TCRdb ran MiXCR on the 5' RACE reads and lists one entry per CDR3 protein. The sample consists of 600,000 to 700,000 distinct CDR3 sequences, around 20% of them appearing once. These sequences were also reported in another study, on T cells expressing NK-cell markers.

The sequenced material came from PBMCs. The receptors were gathered from a woman younger than 35 in good health.

The V call is TRBV5-1, the J call TRBJ2-6, with unresolved D. The CDR3 length is 16 residues. The V and J ends lost 5 bases and 0 bases respectively, with 12 bases between them. The germline CDR1 and CDR2 sequences are SGHRS and YFSETQ. DNA of the CDR3: TGCGCCAGCAGTGAGGAGCCCCTCTCTGGGGCCAACGTCCTGACTTTC. Residues: CASSEEPLSGANVLTF.

This clonotype came up a few times. The chain recombines TRBV29-1 with TRBJ1-5; D is perhaps TRBD1 (5 bases). Trimming took off 6 bases at V and 0 bases at J, with 9 bases between the two ends. Germline-derived CDR1 and CDR2 are SQVTM and ANQGSEA. The length of the CDR3 is 13 residues. The CDR3 loop reads CSVGDGSNQPQHF. CDR3 nucleotides: TGCAGCGTCGGGGACGGTAGCAATCAGCCCCAGCATTTT.

In this sample, this clonotype turned up a few times. The chain is built from TRBV5-1 and TRBJ2-5; maybe TRBD2 (5 bases). The CDR3 loop spans 13 amino acids. V gave up 4 bases and J gave up 5 bases, with 12 bases separating them. The germline CDR1 and CDR2 sequences are SGHRS and YFSETQ. CDR3 sequence: CASSGSYLETQYF. Here the CDR3 DNA reads TGCGCCAGCAGCGGGAGCTATCTGGAGACCCAGTACTTC.

The CDR3 coding sequence is TGTGCCAGCAGTGACTCCTACACAGATACGCAGTATTTT. Protein sequence: CASSDSYTDTQYF. V is TRBV6-4 and J is TRBJ2-3; D is unclear. Germline V lookup: CDR1 MRHNA, CDR2 SNTAGT. Trimming stripped 0 bases from V and 2 bases from J, with 3 bases between. The CDR3 consists of 13 residues.

This chain uses TRBV20-1 with TRBJ2-5, with TRBD2 matching over 9 bases. Germline V gene lookup returns CDR1 DFQATT and CDR2 SNEGSKA (reference sequence). There are 12 residues in the CDR3. Trimming at V came to 6 bases and at J to 5 bases, leaving 4 bases not matched to a gene. Written as DNA, the CDR3 is TGCAGTGCGGCTAGCGGGATGGAGACCCAGTACTTC. Encoded protein: CSAASGMETQYF.

This clonotype was picked up a small number of times. Here the CDR3 DNA reads TGCAGTGCGGTCTCTTACTCTAGCGGTTACAATGAGCAGTTCTTC. Encoded protein: CSAVSYSSGYNEQFF. This chain links TRBV20-1 with TRBJ2-1; 7 bases fit TRBD2. This CDR3 comprises 15 residues. Germline values: CDR1 DFQATT, CDR2 SNEGSKA (reference sequence). V gave up 6 bases and J gave up 4 bases; unmatched junction bases: 12.

In its sample, this clonotype was seen a few times. The chain combines TRBV6-5 with TRBJ2-1, with D unresolved. CDR1 is MNHEY, CDR2 SVGAGI, per germline. Between the trimmed V and J ends, which lost 0 bases and 6 bases, there was a span of 15 bases. The CDR3 spans 16 residues. The CDR3 reads CASSYSPSGPRNEQFF. The CDR3 DNA follows: TGTGCCAGCAGTTACTCTCCTAGTGGGCCTCGCAATGAGCAGTTCTTC.

This chain connects TRBV5-1 to TRBJ1-1, with D possibly TRBD1 on 6 matching bases. From germline, CDR1 is SGHRS and CDR2 YFSETQ. Trimming took 1 base from V and 1 from J, leaving 11 bases between them. The CDR3 is 15 amino acids. CDR3 amino acids: CASSLRGHGNTEAFF. The CDR3 DNA sequence: TGCGCCAGCAGCTTGCGGGGGCACGGGAACACTGAAGCTTTCTTT. Combining the CDR3 with reference TRBV5-1 and TRBJ1-1 gives the whole variable domain KAGVTQTPRYLIKTRGQQVTLSCSPISGHRSVSWYQQTPGQGLQFLFEYFSETQRNKGNFPGRFSGRQFSNSRSEMNVSTLELGDSALYLCASSLRGHGNTEAFFGQGTRLTVV.

This clonotype was observed a few times. This chain joins TRBV20-1 and TRBJ2-1; D uncertain. Germline-derived CDR1 and CDR2 are DFQATT and SNEGSKA (reference sequence). The CDR3 consists of 12 residues. Trimming shortened V by 6 bases and J by 7 bases, and 13 bases separated the two germline ends. The CDR3, as DNA: TGCAGTGCACATCGAGTGGGTAATGAGCAGTTCTTC. Its protein product is CSAHRVGNEQFF.

This clonotype was detected only once. The rearrangement joins TRBV21-1 to TRBJ2-7; TRBD1, as called in the table, went unchecked against the DNA. TRBV21-1 is a pseudogene. The CDR3 sequence is 16 residues long. The CDR3 sequence: CASSNRGTGTAYEQYF. DNA of the CDR3: TGTGCCAGCAGCAATCGAGGGACAGGGACCGCCTACGAGCAGTACTTC.

This clonotype came up a few times. The V gene is TRBV6-5, the J gene TRBJ2-5, with no clear D. The CDR3 runs to 14 residues. Germline V CDR1 and CDR2: MNHEY, SVGAGI. The V end lost 4 bases, the J end lost 4 bases, and 13 bases lay between the germline ends. In DNA form, the CDR3 reads TGTGCCAGCAGTTCCCCGGCAGGTGGAGAGACCCAGTACTTC. Translating it yields CASSSPAGGETQYF.

This clonotype has a handful of counts. The chain links TRBV25-1 to TRBJ2-7, with 8 bases aligning to TRBD1. This CDR3 is 14 amino acids long. The V gene end was trimmed by 3 bases and the J gene end by 5 bases; junction bases not matched to a gene: 6. CDR1 and CDR2 (germline): MGHDK, SYGVNS. In nucleotides, the CDR3 is TGTGCCAGCAGTGATCAGGGGGCCGGCCACGAGCAGTACTTC. It translates to CASSDQGAGHEQYF.

Only a few counts were recorded for this clonotype. This chain connects TRBV5-6 to TRBJ2-1, with a tentative D call TRBD2 (5 bases). Germline V lookup: CDR1 SGHDT, CDR2 YYEEEE. Trimming pared 0 bases from V and 5 bases from J, leaving 12 bases between. The length of the CDR3 is 15 residues. The CDR3 coding sequence is TGTGCCAGCAGCTTGGTCGGGAAACCGCACAATGAGCAGTTCTTC. Residues: CASSLVGKPHNEQFF.

The CDR3 nucleotides are TGTGCCAGCAGCCAAGACGCGACTTATTACAATGAGCAGTTCTTC. Amino acid sequence: CASSQDATYYNEQFF. The chain joins TRBV3-1 to TRBJ2-1; D gene unclear. CDR3 length: 15 amino acids. The V and J ends lost 0 bases and 4 bases respectively, with 10 bases between them. CDR1 is LGHDT, CDR2 YNNKEL, per germline (reference sequence).

This chain connects TRBV10-3 to TRBJ2-1; D is unresolved. Trimming removed 0 bases from V and 2 bases from J, with 11 bases in between. This CDR3 has 16 amino acids. Germline-derived CDR1 and CDR2 are ENHRY and SYGVKD. This CDR3 is CAISESREAPYNEQFF. In DNA form, the CDR3 reads TGTGCCATCAGTGAGTCCCGCGAAGCGCCCTACAATGAGCAGTTCTTC.

The genes are TRBV6-2 or TRBV6-3 and TRBJ2-7; 7 positions agree with TRBD2. The V gene's germline CDR1 is MNHEY and CDR2 SVGEGT. CDR3 size: 14 residues. J gave up 2 bases and V 7 bases, and 8 bases lay outside the gene matches. CDR3 in DNA: TGTGCCAGCACCCGGATGGGGAGGGCCTACGAGCAGTACTTC. Translated, it gives CASTRMGRAYEQYF.

The chain recombines TRBV6-1 with TRBJ2-1; 8 bases line up with TRBD1. The CDR3 has 17 residues. Germline loops: CDR1 MNHNS, CDR2 SASEGT. Trimming at V came to 6 bases and at J to 7 bases, leaving 17 bases not matched to a gene. The CDR3 is CASRDRAYMDANNEQFF. Written as DNA, the CDR3 is TGTGCCAGCAGGGACAGGGCTTACATGGACGCCAATAATGAGCAGTTCTTC.

The chain combines TRBV10-3 with TRBJ2-1; 11 nucleotides match TRBD1. Per the germline V gene, CDR1 is ENHRY and CDR2 is SYGVKD. With 0 bases clipped from V and 8 bases from J, the junction kept 18 bases outside the gene matches. The CDR3 totals 20 residues. CDR3 region: CAISESGPTGTGGVMDEQFF. The CDR3 nucleotides are TGTGCCATCAGTGAGTCCGGTCCAACCGGGACAGGGGGAGTTATGGATGAGCAGTTCTTC.

In its sample, this clonotype was seen a few times. J is TRBJ2-1 and V is TRBV11-1, with 7 bases matching TRBD2. Germline CDR1 and CDR2: SGHAT and FQDESV (reference sequence). This CDR3 has 18 amino acids. V was pared by 5 bases and J by 0 bases, with 13 bases of the junction left unmatched. The CDR3 nucleotides are TGTGCCAGCAGCGTCGCGGGGAGGGGAGGGAGCTCCTACAATGAGCAGTTCTTC. Amino acids: CASSVAGRGGSSYNEQFF.